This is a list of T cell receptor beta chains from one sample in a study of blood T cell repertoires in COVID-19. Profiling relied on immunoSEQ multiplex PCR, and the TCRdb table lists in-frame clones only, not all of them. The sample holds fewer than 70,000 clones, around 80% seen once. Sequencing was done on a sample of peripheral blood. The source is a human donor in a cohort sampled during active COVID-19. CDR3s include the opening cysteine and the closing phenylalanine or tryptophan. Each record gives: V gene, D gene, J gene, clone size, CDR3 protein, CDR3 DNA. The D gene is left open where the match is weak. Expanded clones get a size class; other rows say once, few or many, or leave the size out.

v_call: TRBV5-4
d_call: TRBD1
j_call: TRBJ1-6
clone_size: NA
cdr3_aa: CASSAGTGNNSPLHF
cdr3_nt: TGTGCCAGCAGCGCCGGGACAGGAAACAATTCACCCCTCCACTTT

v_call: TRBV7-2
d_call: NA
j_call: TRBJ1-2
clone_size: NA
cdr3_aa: CASSLGGGASGYTF
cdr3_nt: TGTGCCAGCAGCTTAGGAGGGGGAGCTAGTGGCTACACCTTC

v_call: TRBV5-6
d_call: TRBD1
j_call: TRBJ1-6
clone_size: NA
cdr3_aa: CASSLDRGRNSPLHF
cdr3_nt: TGTGCCAGCAGCTTGGACAGGGGTCGCAATTCACCCCTCCACTTT

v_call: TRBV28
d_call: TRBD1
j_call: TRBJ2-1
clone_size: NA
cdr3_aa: CASRIGTGGFNEQFF
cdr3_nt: TGTGCCAGCAGGATCGGGACAGGCGGATTTAATGAGCAGTTCTTC

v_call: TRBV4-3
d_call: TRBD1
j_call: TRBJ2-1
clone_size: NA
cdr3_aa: CASSQDLYRGSEQFF
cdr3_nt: TGCGCCAGCAGCCAAGATCTATACAGGGGGAGTGAGCAGTTCTTC

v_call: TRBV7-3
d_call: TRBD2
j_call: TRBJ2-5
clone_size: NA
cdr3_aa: CASSANGGAGWETQYF
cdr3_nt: TGTGCCAGCAGCGCCAACGGGGGGGCCGGTTGGGAGACCCAGTACTTC

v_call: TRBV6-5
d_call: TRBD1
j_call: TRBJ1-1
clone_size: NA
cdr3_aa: CASSSPTGWVTEAFF
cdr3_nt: TGTGCCAGCAGTTCCCCGACAGGGTGGGTCACTGAAGCTTTCTTT

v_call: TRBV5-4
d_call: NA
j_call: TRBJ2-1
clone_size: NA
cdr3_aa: CASSHLISPNEQFF
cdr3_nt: TGTGCCAGCAGCCACCTTATTAGCCCCAATGAGCAGTTCTTC

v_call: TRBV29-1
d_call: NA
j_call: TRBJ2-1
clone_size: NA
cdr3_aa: CSASPQSYNEQFF
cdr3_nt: TGCAGCGCAAGTCCTCAGTCCTACAATGAGCAGTTCTTC

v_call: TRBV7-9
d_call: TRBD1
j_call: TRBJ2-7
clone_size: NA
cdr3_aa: CASSHDRGGTYEQYF
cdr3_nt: TGTGCCAGCAGCCACGACAGGGGGGGGACCTACGAGCAGTACTTC

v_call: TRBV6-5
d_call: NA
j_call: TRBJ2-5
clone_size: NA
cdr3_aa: CASSYTFGGPQETQYF
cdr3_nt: TGTGCCAGCAGTTATACCTTCGGCGGGCCGCAAGAGACCCAGTACTTC

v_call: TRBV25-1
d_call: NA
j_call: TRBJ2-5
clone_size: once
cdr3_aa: CASSEQGPYQETQYF
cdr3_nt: TGTGCCAGCAGTGAACAGGGCCCGTACCAAGAGACCCAGTACTTC

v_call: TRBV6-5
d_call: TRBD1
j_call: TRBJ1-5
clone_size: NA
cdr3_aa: CASSLGQGVNQPQHF
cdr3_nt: TGTGCCAGCAGCTTAGGACAGGGGGTTAATCAGCCCCAGCATTTT